Presented here are 29 T cell receptor beta chains from one specimen sequenced in a study of blood T cell repertoires in COVID-19. The table came from immunoSEQ multiplex PCR; TCRdb's copy has only in-frame clones and leaves some out. Here the sample spans 45,000 to 55,000 clones, about 84% being singletons. The specimen was peripheral blood. These receptors all stem from an elderly woman with acute or convalescent COVID-19.

This clone was counted a single time. The chain has TRBV28 and TRBJ2-1; unclear D gene. The ends were cut back, 3 bases at V and 8 bases at J, with 5 bases in the middle. This CDR3 region has 11 residues. Germline V gives CDR1 MDHEN, CDR2 SYDVKM. The DNA of the CDR3 is TGTGCCAGCAGTTTCCTCCATGAGCAGTTCTTC. This codes for CASSFLHEQFF.

With respect to this clone: The same CDR3 also results from other DNA sequences found in this sample. V usage is TRBV19 and J usage is TRBJ1-4, with 10 nucleotides matching TRBD1. Germline trimming cut 1 base from V and 5 bases from J; bases unmatched to any gene: 4. CDR1 is LNHDA and CDR2 is SQIVND in the germline V gene (reference sequence). The CDR3 has 16 amino acids. CDR3 amino acids: CASSIVRTGGNEKLFF. Written as DNA, the CDR3 is TGTGCCAGTAGTATAGTCCGGACAGGGGGGAATGAAAAACTGTTTTTT.

The rearrangement joins TRBV7-9 to TRBJ1-2; 8 bases line up with TRBD1. Germline lookup yields CDR1 SEHNR and CDR2 FQNEAQ (reference sequence). The J segment lost 10 bases and the V segment lost 4 bases, leaving 17 bases of the junction unmatched. The CDR3 covers 16 residues. CDR3 loop: CASSSGVRGQVLVYTF. The CDR3 bases are TGTGCCAGCAGCTCTGGAGTTCGGGGACAGGTTCTCGTCTACACCTTC.

The chain employs TRBV5-6 and TRBJ1-1; D is uncertain. V was shortened by 4 bases and J by 3 bases, with 16 bases between the two germline ends. Germline CDR1 and CDR2: SGHDT and YYEEEE. The CDR3 runs to 15 residues. CDR3 DNA sequence: TGTGCCAGCAGCACCGACGGGATGGGGTACACTGAAGCTTTCTTT. This translates into CASSTDGMGYTEAFF.

The gene calls are TRBV18 and TRBJ1-1, with TRBD1 as a possible D gene (5 bases). Deletions cut 2 bases from V and 11 bases from J, with 15 bases between. The CDR3 covers 13 residues. The germline V gene encodes CDR1 KGHSH and CDR2 LQKENI. The CDR3 nucleotides are TGTGCCAGCTCACCATTGTCAGGGAGGTGGGCTTTCTTT. It codes for CASSPLSGRWAFF.

The rearrangement links TRBV5-1 to TRBJ2-1, with 13 bases identical to TRBD2. CDR1 and CDR2 (germline): SGHRS, YFSETQ. V gave up 0 bases and J gave up 2 bases; unmatched junction bases: 5. The CDR3 is made up of 18 amino acids. CDR3 amino acids: CASSLGLAGGPAYNEQFF. CDR3 nucleotides: TGCGCCAGCAGCTTGGGACTAGCGGGAGGACCGGCCTACAATGAGCAGTTCTTC.

V gene TRBV11-3 combines with J gene TRBJ2-2; 7 bases are shared with TRBD1. Germline CDR1 and CDR2: SGHNT and YENEEA. V dropped 4 bases and J dropped 2; count of bases not matched to a gene: 7. The CDR3 consists of 16 residues. This CDR3 is CASSSKTGRNTGELFF. CDR3 sequence (DNA): TGTGCCAGCAGCTCGAAGACAGGGAGAAACACCGGGGAGCTGTTTTTT. Full variable domain (remainder filled in from reference TRBV11-3 and TRBJ2-2): EAGVVQSPRYKIIEKKQPVAFWCNPISGHNTLYWYLQNLGQGPELLIRYENEEAVDDSQLPKDRFSAERLKGVDSTLKIQPAELGDSAVYLCASSSKTGRNTGELFFGEGSRLTVL.

The chain combines TRBV10-3 with TRBJ1-3; D remains unclear. The germline CDR1 and CDR2 sequences are ENHRY and SYGVKD. The CDR3 extends over 15 amino acids. V gave up 3 bases and J gave up 4 bases, with 13 bases separating them. The chain's CDR3 is CAISDQAGTGNTIYF. For the CDR3, the DNA is TGTGCCATCAGTGACCAGGCAGGCACGGGAAACACCATATATTTT.

The V and J genes are TRBV5-1 and TRBJ2-5, with 10 nucleotides matching TRBD1. V trimming: 3 bases; J trimming: 5 bases; junction bases outside the gene matches: 7. The germline gives CDR1 SGHRS, CDR2 YFSETQ. CDR3 length: 15 residues. CDR3 loop: CASSSGTGVRETQYF. The CDR3, as DNA: TGCGCCAGCAGCTCCGGGACAGGGGTACGGGAGACCCAGTACTTC.

The chain uses TRBV19 and TRBJ2-2; 12 nucleotides match TRBD1. Trimming at V came to 6 bases and at J to 6 bases, leaving 8 bases not matched to a gene. The V gene's germline CDR1 is LNHDA and CDR2 SQIVND (reference sequence). There are 16 residues in the CDR3. The CDR3 here is CASRGPGQGASGELFF. DNA for the CDR3: TGTGCCAGTAGGGGACCGGGACAGGGGGCATCCGGGGAGCTGTTTTTT.

V and J are TRBV19 and TRBJ1-1, with TRBD1 identical over 9 bases. Per germline, CDR1 LNHDA and CDR2 SQIVND (reference sequence). Trimming took 5 bases from V and 11 from J; bases not matched to a gene: 12. This CDR3 is 14 amino acids long. The CDR3 DNA sequence: TGTGCCAGTAGTCCCTGGGACAGGGCTGGGCGGGCTTTCTTT. Encoded protein: CASSPWDRAGRAFF.

This chain joins TRBV29-1 and TRBJ2-7, with D perhaps matching TRBD1 (7 bases). V was cut by 7 bases and J by 2 bases, with 12 bases left in between. CDR1 is SQVTM, CDR2 ANQGSEA, per germline. The CDR3 is 12 residues long. As DNA, the CDR3 is TGCAGCGCGGGGGACAGTCCCTACGAGCAGTACGTC. Amino acids: CSAGDSPYEQYV.

This clone was recorded once. This chain links TRBV5-1 with TRBJ2-1, with a possible D match to TRBD1 (6 bases). Germline V gives CDR1 SGHRS, CDR2 YFSETQ. The V gene lost 0 bases and the J gene lost 3 bases, with 10 bases spanning the gap. The CDR3 length is 15 residues. CDR3 protein: CASSLAGANYNEQFF. CDR3 DNA sequence: TGCGCCAGCAGCTTGGCAGGGGCCAACTACAATGAGCAGTTCTTC.

The chain recombines TRBV5-4 with TRBJ2-3, with TRBD1 identical over 8 bases. This CDR3 spans 16 amino acids. Germline loops: CDR1 SGHNT, CDR2 YYREEE (reference sequence). Trimming took 5 bases from V and 0 from J; bases not matched to a gene: 8. In nucleotides, the CDR3 is TGTGCCAGCAGAACTCCCGGACAGGGTAGCACAGATACGCAGTATTTT. The encoded protein is CASRTPGQGSTDTQYF.

The V and J genes are TRBV5-4 and TRBJ2-7; 12 nucleotides line up with TRBD2. Trimming removed 5 bases from V and 6 bases from J; junction bases left unmatched: 9. There are 15 residues in the CDR3. The V gene's germline CDR1 is SGHNT and CDR2 YYREEE (reference sequence). CDR3 residues: CASRSTSGGHGEQYF. CDR3 DNA: TGTGCCAGCAGGTCGACTAGCGGGGGACATGGCGAGCAGTACTTC.

This chain links TRBV24-1 with TRBJ2-1; 9 bases are shared with TRBD1. Germline V gives CDR1 KGHDR, CDR2 SFDVKD. The length of the CDR3 is 15 residues. Trimming cost V 4 bases and J 9 bases; bases outside gene matches: 9. The CDR3 sequence: CATSEAGQGSSEQFF. CDR3 in DNA: TGTGCCACCAGTGAAGCGGGACAGGGCAGTAGTGAGCAGTTCTTC.

CDR3: CASGKGQGREKLFF. The CDR3 DNA reads as TGTGCTAGTGGAAAAGGACAGGGGAGGGAAAAACTGTTTTTT. The chain has TRBV12-5 and TRBJ1-4; TRBD1 matches at 9 bases. The V and J ends lost 6 bases and 8 bases, in that order; junction bases with no gene match: 7. CDR3 length: 14 amino acids. From germline, CDR1 is LGHNT and CDR2 FRNRAP.

This clone has just one count. The genes are TRBV3-1 (or the pseudogene TRBV3-2) and TRBJ2-2, with D possibly matching TRBD2 (6 bases). CDR1 and CDR2 (germline): LGHDT, YNNKEL (reference sequence). The V and J ends lost 4 bases and 5 bases respectively, with 8 bases between them. This CDR3 is 13 amino acids long. The CDR3 region has the DNA TGTGCCAGCAGCCCCGGACTAACCGGGGAGCTGTTTTTT. Translation gives CASSPGLTGELFF.

The chain employs TRBV4-1 and TRBJ1-2; D unclear. V gave up 2 bases and J gave up 4 bases, with 11 bases separating them. The CDR3 covers 14 residues. Germline V gene sequence: CDR1 MGHRA, CDR2 YSYEKL. CDR3 bases: TGCGCCAGCAGCCAACCGGGTTCGCGCTATGGCTACACCTTC. Its translation is CASSQPGSRYGYTF.

The V and J genes are TRBV29-1 and TRBJ2-4, with D possibly being TRBD1 (6 bases). The length of the CDR3 is 15 residues. V shed 7 bases and J shed 2 bases, with 18 bases lying between them. Germline assignment: CDR1 SQVTM and CDR2 ANQGSEA. The CDR3 nucleotides read TGCAGCGGGGCGGAACAGGGTGCTCCCAAAAACATTCAGTACTTC. It is translated as CSGAEQGAPKNIQYF. The entire variable domain, with the rest obtained from reference TRBV29-1 and TRBJ2-4, is as follows: SAVISQKPSRDICQRGTSLTIQCQVDSQVTMMFWYRQQPGQSLTLIATANQGSEATYESGFVIDKFPISRPNLTFSTLTVSNMSPEDSSIYLCSGAEQGAPKNIQYFGAGTRLSVL.

This chain joins TRBV7-2 and TRBJ2-6; 9 bases agree with TRBD1. This CDR3 is 14 amino acids long. Trimming took 5 bases from V and 14 from J; bases not matched to a gene: 10. Germline CDR1 SGHTA, CDR2 FQGNSA. CDR3 sequence (DNA): TGTGCCAGCAGCGCCTCCGGGACAGGGCTGCTCCTGACTTTC. Its protein is CASSASGTGLLLTF.

The chain links TRBV4-1 to TRBJ2-7; 12 nucleotides agree with TRBD2. Germline loops: CDR1 MGHRA, CDR2 YSYEKL. The CDR3 is 15 residues long. Unmatched junction bases numbered 3, after V lost 4 bases and J lost 2 bases. CDR3 amino acids: CASSLTSGGTYEQYF. Here the CDR3 DNA reads TGCGCCAGCAGCCTCACTAGCGGGGGGACCTACGAGCAGTACTTC.

This clone has a single count. This sequence joins TRBV14 and TRBJ2-5; 7 bases map to TRBD2. Trimming at V came to 1 base and at J to 5 bases, leaving 10 bases not matched to a gene. Per the germline V gene, CDR1 is SGHDN and CDR2 is FVKESK. CDR3 length equals 16 residues. The chain's CDR3 is CASSQAGGRRSETQYF. The CDR3 nucleotides read TGTGCCAGCAGCCAAGCGGGAGGACGACGTAGCGAGACCCAGTACTTC.

J is TRBJ2-1 and V is TRBV11-1, with TRBD2 as a possible D gene (5 bases). The V and J ends lost 2 bases and 6 bases respectively, with 17 bases between them. This CDR3 region has 16 residues. Germline values: CDR1 SGHAT, CDR2 FQDESV (reference sequence). CDR3 in DNA: TGTGCCAGCAGCTTACGGTTCGCTAGGCGGGCCAATGAGCAGTTCTTC. Translation gives CASSLRFARRANEQFF.

J is TRBJ2-7 and V is TRBV12-3 or TRBV12-4; TRBD2 is a possible D gene (6 bases). V lost 2 bases to trimming and J lost 6 bases, with 8 bases between them. This CDR3 has 12 amino acids. CDR3 protein: CASSLSGGEQYF. CDR3 DNA: TGTGCCAGCAGTTTATCCGGGGGCGAGCAGTACTTC.

The count of this clone is one. This sequence joins TRBV28 and TRBJ2-1; a weak D match, TRBD2 (5 bases). V shed 6 bases and J shed 15 bases, with 15 bases lying between them. Germline V CDR1 and CDR2: MDHEN, SYDVKM. There are 11 residues in the CDR3. CDR3 loop: CASSHPTGVFF. The CDR3 DNA reads as TGTGCCAGCAGCCACCCAACCGGGGTGTTCTTC.

The table lists this clone with a count of one. This chain links TRBV7-3 with TRBJ2-5; D perhaps matches TRBD1 (6 bases). The germline V gene has CDR1 SGHTA and CDR2 FQGTGA. This CDR3 comprises 15 residues. The ends were cut back, 0 bases at V and 3 bases at J, with 11 bases in the middle. CDR3 nucleotide sequence: TGTGCCAGCAGCTTAACGCTAGGGGGAGAAGAGACCCAGTACTTC. It encodes CASSLTLGGEETQYF.

The chain employs TRBV7-9 and TRBJ1-6; D might be TRBD1 (6 bases). V lost 5 bases to trimming and J lost 6 bases, with 14 bases between them. Germline CDR1 SEHNR, CDR2 FQNEAQ (reference sequence). The CDR3 is made up of 15 amino acids. In DNA form, the CDR3 reads TGTGCCAGCAGCCTAACAGGGAACAGTAATTCACCCCTCCACTTT. This sequence encodes CASSLTGNSNSPLHF.

This sequence joins TRBV2 and TRBJ1-2; a possible D gene is TRBD1 (5 bases). The ends were cut back, 8 bases at V and 7 bases at J, with 14 bases in the middle. The germline CDR1 and CDR2 sequences are SNHLY and FYNNEI. The CDR3 length is 12 residues. CDR3 sequence (DNA): TGTGCCAGCGATCTGCAGGGAGGTGGCTACACCTTC. Its translation is CASDLQGGGYTF. Using reference TRBV2 and TRBJ1-2 for the parts outside the CDR3, the full variable domain is EPEVTQTPSHQVTQMGQEVILRCVPISNHLYFYWYRQILGQKVEFLVSFYNNEISEKSEIFDDQFSVERPDGSNFTLKIRSTKLEDSAMYFCASDLQGGGYTFGSGTRLTVV.